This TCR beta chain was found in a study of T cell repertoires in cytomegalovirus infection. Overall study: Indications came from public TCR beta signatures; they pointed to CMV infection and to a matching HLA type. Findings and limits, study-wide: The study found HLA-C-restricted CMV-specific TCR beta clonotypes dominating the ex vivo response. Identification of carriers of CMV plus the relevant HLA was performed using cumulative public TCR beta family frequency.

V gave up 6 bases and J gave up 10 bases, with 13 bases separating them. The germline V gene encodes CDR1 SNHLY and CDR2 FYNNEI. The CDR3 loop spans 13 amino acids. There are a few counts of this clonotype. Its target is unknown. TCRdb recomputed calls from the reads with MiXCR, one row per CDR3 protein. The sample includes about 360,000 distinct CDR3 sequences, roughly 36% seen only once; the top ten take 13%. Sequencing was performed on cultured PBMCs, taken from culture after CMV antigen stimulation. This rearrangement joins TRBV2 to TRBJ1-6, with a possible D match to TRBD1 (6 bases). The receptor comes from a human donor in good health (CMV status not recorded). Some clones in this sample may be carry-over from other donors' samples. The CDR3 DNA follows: TGTGCCAGCAGATTTGCAGGGGACTCACCCCTCCACTTT. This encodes CASRFAGDSPLHF.